These 22 T cell receptor beta chains share one sample of origin, sequenced in a study of blood T cells in healthy people across ages. The authors ran a second PCR of about 6 to 11 cycles using a sample-barcoded 5' primer and a J-beta primer mix. Each CDR3 protein is one row after TCRdb ran MiXCR on the 5' RACE reads. The table has around 1.5 million distinct CDR3 sequences, 40% to 50% seen once; the top ten hold roughly 8.2%. The sample taken for sequencing was blood. These receptors all stem from a woman between 18 and 29 years old in good health.

On this clonotype: Compared with germline, one end of the junction differs, possibly owing to a read error. CDR3 DNA: TGTGCCAGCTCACCACAGGATAACTATGGCCACACCTTC. This sequence encodes CASSPQDNYGHTF. The chain combines TRBV18 with TRBJ1-2; D not certain. Germline V CDR1 and CDR2: KGHSH, LQKENI. The CDR3 is made up of 13 amino acids.

This clonotype was counted a few times. The rearrangement uses TRBV6-2 or TRBV6-3 and TRBJ2-5, with D uncertain. The CDR3 length is 14 residues. CDR1 and CDR2 (germline): MNHEY, SVGEGT. Trimming took off 6 bases at V and 7 bases at J, with 18 bases between the two ends. The CDR3 loop is CASSPGGGARTQYF. For the CDR3, the DNA is TGTGCCAGCAGCCCTGGCGGCGGAGCACGGACCCAGTACTTC.

There are a few counts of this clonotype. The chain combines TRBV2 with TRBJ2-7; D is unresolved. The CDR3 has 14 amino acids. The V end was cut by 7 bases, the J end by 0 bases, with 13 bases between. CDR1 SNHLY and CDR2 FYNNEI come from the germline V gene. CDR3 in DNA: TGTGCCAGCAAGGTGGGCCTCAACTCCTACGAGCAGTACTTC. This encodes CASKVGLNSYEQYF.

This clonotype was observed a few times. This chain uses TRBV29-1 with TRBJ1-1; D is possibly TRBD1 (6 bases). The CDR3 is 12 residues long. Trimming cost V 5 bases and J 5 bases, with 12 bases left between them. Germline CDR1 and CDR2: SQVTM and ANQGSEA. CDR3 residues: CSVQGRRTEAFF. CDR3 nucleotides: TGCAGCGTTCAGGGGCGCAGAACTGAAGCTTTCTTT.

This clonotype showed up just a few times. V gene TRBV13 combines with J gene TRBJ1-2; a weak D match, TRBD1 (6 bases). V dropped 1 base and J dropped 8 bases, with 14 bases sitting between them. From germline, CDR1 is PRHDT and CDR2 FYEKMQ (reference sequence). The CDR3 extends over 14 amino acids. In DNA, the CDR3 is TGTGCCAGCAGCTTAGAGGGGACAAGGAAAGGCTACACCTTC. This gives the protein CASSLEGTRKGYTF.

The rearrangement joins TRBV12-3 or TRBV12-4 to TRBJ1-4, with 9 bases that match TRBD1. The ends lost 3 bases at V and 5 bases at J; junction bases unmatched: 4. This CDR3 region has 15 residues. Here the CDR3 DNA reads TGTGCCAGCAGTTTCTGGGACAGGGCGAATGAAAAACTGTTTTTT. Translated: CASSFWDRANEKLFF.

The J gene is TRBJ1-6, the V gene TRBV7-9, with D tentatively TRBD1 (6 bases). CDR1 is SEHNR and CDR2 is FQNEAQ in the germline V gene (reference sequence). Trimming pared 5 bases from V and 6 bases from J, leaving 11 bases between. The CDR3 consists of 14 residues. The DNA for the CDR3 is TGTGCCAGCAGCCAGGGGCCAGCTAATTCACCCCTCCACTTT. Protein sequence: CASSQGPANSPLHF.

The V and J genes are TRBV12-3 or TRBV12-4 and TRBJ1-2; D is possibly TRBD1 (5 bases). This CDR3 comprises 15 residues. The germline V and J ends were trimmed by 2 bases and 5 bases, with 15 bases remaining between them. The CDR3 sequence: CASSLLRGKEYGYTF. The CDR3 nucleotides read TGTGCCAGCAGTTTACTCCGGGGGAAGGAGTATGGCTACACCTTC.

The chain is built from TRBV20-1 and TRBJ2-1; 9 bases match TRBD1. The CDR3 loop spans 12 amino acids. After removal of 4 bases from V and 10 bases from J, the junction contained 5 bases not matched to a gene. CDR1 and CDR2 (germline): DFQATT, SNEGSKA (reference sequence). CDR3 bases: TGCAGTGCTACGGACAGGGGCATAGAGCAGTTCTTC. Translated, it gives CSATDRGIEQFF.

This clonotype was detected only a few times. J is TRBJ1-2 and V is TRBV29-1, with TRBD1 identical over 7 bases. The length of the CDR3 is 14 residues. CDR1 and CDR2 (germline): SQVTM, ANQGSEA. Losses at the gene ends were 5 bases for V and 4 bases for J; bases not matched to a gene: 10. CDR3 nucleotide sequence: TGCAGCGTTCGCGGGACAGAATCCGCCTATGGCTACACCTTC. Translation: CSVRGTESAYGYTF.

The rearrangement uses TRBV6-5 and TRBJ2-7; D is possibly TRBD2 (5 bases). V lost 6 bases to trimming and J lost 0 bases, with 18 bases between them. The length of the CDR3 is 16 residues. Germline V CDR1 and CDR2: MNHEY, SVGAGI. The CDR3 nucleotides read TGTGCCAGCAGCCAAAAACCCCTGGGGAGCTCCTACGAGCAGTACTTC. It translates to CASSQKPLGSSYEQYF.

The chain uses TRBV19 and TRBJ2-7; D is tentatively TRBD1 or TRBD2 (5 bases each). The CDR3 is 13 residues long. V was pared by 3 bases and J by 6 bases, with 12 bases between. CDR1 and CDR2 from the germline V gene are LNHDA and SQIVND (reference sequence). The CDR3 protein is CASSMSVGVEQYF. As DNA, the CDR3 is TGTGCCAGTAGTATGTCTGTGGGGGTCGAGCAGTACTTC.

This clonotype occurred a few times. The chain combines TRBV7-2 with TRBJ2-1, with D possibly called TRBD1 or TRBD2 (5 bases each). Germline loops: CDR1 SGHTA, CDR2 FQGNSA. The CDR3 sequence is 14 residues long. Trimming pared 4 bases from V and 8 bases from J, leaving 15 bases between. CDR3 sequence reads: CASSSPGTPHEQFF. CDR3 DNA: TGTGCCAGCAGCTCTCCTGGGACGCCGCATGAGCAGTTCTTC.

V usage is TRBV5-6 and J usage is TRBJ2-3; 11 bases map to TRBD2. The germline V gene encodes CDR1 SGHDT and CDR2 YYEEEE. V lost 4 bases and J lost 4; bases outside the gene matches: 5. The CDR3 consists of 15 residues. The DNA for the CDR3 is TGTGCCAGCAGCCCGACTAGCGGGAAATCAGATACGCAGTATTTT. Translation gives CASSPTSGKSDTQYF.

Only a few counts were recorded for this clonotype. V gene TRBV7-2 combines with J gene TRBJ2-5; no definite D call. CDR3 length equals 14 residues. Germline V gives CDR1 SGHTA, CDR2 FQGNSA. V dropped 5 bases and J dropped 5 bases, with 15 bases sitting between them. This CDR3 reads CASSARPNGETQYF. The CDR3 DNA follows: TGTGCCAGCAGCGCCCGCCCAAACGGGGAGACCCAGTACTTC.

This clonotype has just a few counts. This chain joins TRBV15 and TRBJ1-1; no definite D call. The CDR3 covers 13 residues. The germline CDR1 and CDR2 sequences are LNHNV and YYDKDF (reference sequence). V lost 0 bases and J lost 2, with 4 bases in between. The CDR3 bases are TGTGCCACCAGCAGAGATCTCAACACTGAAGCTTTCTTT. Its protein product is CATSRDLNTEAFF.

This chain joins TRBV6-5 and TRBJ2-1; 8 nucleotides align to TRBD2. The germline V gene encodes CDR1 MNHEY and CDR2 SVGAGI. The CDR3 runs to 18 residues. After removal of 0 bases from V and 7 bases from J, the junction contained 14 bases not matched to a gene. The CDR3 sequence: CASSYSGRAGARGNEQFF. CDR3 bases: TGTGCCAGCAGTTACTCGGGACGAGCGGGAGCCCGAGGGAATGAGCAGTTCTTC.

The V gene is TRBV12-3 or TRBV12-4, the J gene TRBJ2-1, with 9 positions matching TRBD2. V lost 0 bases and J lost 10; bases outside the gene matches: 10. The CDR3 length is 16 residues. The chain's CDR3 is CASSLAASGAPGEQFF. The DNA of the CDR3 is TGTGCCAGCAGTTTAGCGGCTAGCGGGGCCCCGGGGGAGCAGTTCTTC.

V gene TRBV6-1 combines with J gene TRBJ1-1; 8 bases map to TRBD1. There are 17 residues in the CDR3. Germline lookup yields CDR1 MNHNS and CDR2 SASEGT. Germline trimming cut 5 bases from V and 7 bases from J; bases unmatched to any gene: 18. CDR3 nucleotide sequence: TGTGCCAGCAGTCAGGGCGCTTTGAATCCTACAGGGGGTGAAGCTTTCTTT. It yields the protein CASSQGALNPTGGEAFF.

This chain connects TRBV28 to TRBJ2-5, with TRBD2 matching over 9 bases. The germline V gene has CDR1 MDHEN and CDR2 SYDVKM. V shed 3 bases, J shed 5 bases, and the junction held 4 bases outside the gene matches. The CDR3 sequence is 14 residues long. CDR3 nucleotide sequence: TGTGCCAGCAGTTTTAGCGGGGGATCGGAGACCCAGTACTTC. Translated, it gives CASSFSGGSETQYF.

The J gene is TRBJ2-5, the V gene TRBV12-3 or TRBV12-4; the match to TRBD2 covers 8 bases. This CDR3 has 15 residues. The junction had 11 bases not matched to a gene; V was cut back by 6 bases and J by 5 bases. As DNA, the CDR3 is TGTGCCAGCAGCCCCAGCGGGAGTGGTCATGAGACCCAGTACTTC. Its translation is CASSPSGSGHETQYF.

The chain joins TRBV20-1 to TRBJ2-7; D is unresolved. This CDR3 region has 16 residues. Trimming removed 3 bases from V and 5 bases from J, with 23 bases in between. Per the germline V gene, CDR1 is DFQATT and CDR2 is SNEGSKA (reference sequence). The CDR3: CSARTIISVSGDEQYF. The CDR3 DNA reads as TGCAGTGCTAGGACGATTATTTCGGTCTCTGGGGACGAGCAGTACTTC.